This record covers a single T cell receptor beta chain. Other DNA sequences in the sample encode the same CDR3. cDNA synthesis used the whole RNA isolate, giving expressed TCRB sequences. TCRdb's copy holds only in-frame clones and misses some; the assay was immunoSEQ multiplex PCR. The sample has 400,000 to 450,000 clones, approximately 15% seen once. The data originate from a study of beta chain features in type 1 diabetes. Germline V CDR1 and CDR2: LGHNA, YSLEER. V was trimmed by 1 base and J by 8 bases, leaving 11 bases between them. The CDR3 covers 13 residues. The TCR comes from a man younger than 40 in good health. The rearrangement uses TRBV4-3 and TRBJ1-2; TRBD1 might be the D (5 bases). The sequenced material came from naive CD4+ T cells from blood. The CDR3 loop reads CASSQASGYGYTF. CDR3 sequence (DNA): TGCGCCAGCAGCCAAGCCTCAGGGTACGGCTACACCTTC.